This entry lists 5 T cell receptor beta chains sequenced from one sample in a study of T cells in Graves' hyperthyroidism and ophthalmopathy. The CDR3 regions of TCR beta were amplified from RNA transcripts. RT-PCR in the first round (using the HTBI primer set) targeted the TCR CDR3. TCRdb reprocessed the multiplex PCR reads via MiXCR and lists one record per CDR3 protein. The repertoire holds 600,000 to 700,000 distinct CDR3 sequences, with approximately 15% as singletons. The specimen sequenced was blood. The origin of the receptors is a woman in her thirties or forties with Graves' ophthalmopathy.

There are many counts of this clonotype. CDR3 sequence: CASSLGSGQGVEYEQYF. As DNA, the CDR3 is TGTGCCAGCAGTTTAGGGTCGGGACAGGGTGTGGAATACGAGCAGTACTTC. This rearrangement joins TRBV12-3 or TRBV12-4 to TRBJ2-7; 9 positions match TRBD1. Germline trimming cut 1 base from V and 4 bases from J; bases unmatched to any gene: 11. There are 17 residues in the CDR3.

This clonotype was seen a handful of times. A much larger clone lies a single base off, so this may be a read error. The chain uses TRBV24-1 and TRBJ2-3; 8 nucleotides agree with TRBD2. From germline, CDR1 is KGHDR and CDR2 SFDVKD. The CDR3 totals 15 residues. This CDR3 reads CAASDQAGASDTQYF. CDR3 in DNA: TGTGCCGCCAGTGATCAAGCGGGAGCCTCAGATACGCAGTATTTT.

The chain links TRBV6-4 to TRBJ1-2; D call uncertain. The CDR3 runs 16 residues. V lost 4 bases to trimming and J lost 7 bases, with 22 bases between them. Germline V lookup: CDR1 MRHNA, CDR2 SNTAGT. Here the CDR3 DNA reads TGTGCCAGCAGTGGCTCCGGGATTGAAAAACGCGGTGGCTACACCTTC. It codes for CASSGSGIEKRGGYTF.

The chain couples TRBV12-3 or TRBV12-4 to TRBJ2-4, with TRBD1 matching 9 bases. With V trimmed by 1 base and J by 0 bases, 7 bases remained unmatched. This CDR3 is 18 amino acids long. This chain's CDR3 is CASSLGDRDGLAKNIQYF. The CDR3 DNA reads as TGTGCCAGCAGTTTAGGGGACAGGGATGGCCTAGCCAAAAACATTCAGTACTTC.

This clonotype was picked up a small number of times. The chain recombines TRBV6-5 with TRBJ2-7, with D possibly TRBD1 on 6 matching bases. The CDR3 loop spans 16 amino acids. The germline gives CDR1 MNHEY, CDR2 SVGAGI. Trimming removed 4 bases from V and 1 base from J, with 17 bases in between. The CDR3 nucleotides are TGTGCCAGCAGTTCCCCCTCCCGGACAGCATCCTACGAGCAGTACTTC. Its protein product is CASSSPSRTASYEQYF.